Below are 11 T cell receptor beta chains sequenced from a single sample in a study of blood T cell repertoires in COVID-19. Profiled with immunoSEQ multiplex PCR; TCRdb holds only in-frame clones, not every one. The table has more than 65,000 clones, about 80% seen once; the top ten hold approximately 34%. Sample: peripheral blood. These receptor sequences come from an older woman with acute or convalescent COVID-19.

The chain employs TRBV5-1 and TRBJ2-7; D may be TRBD2 (5 bases). The CDR3 sequence is 15 residues long. Trimming pared 4 bases from V and 3 bases from J, leaving 17 bases between. CDR1 SGHRS and CDR2 YFSETQ come from the germline V gene. The CDR3 DNA reads TGCGCCAGCAGCACAAAAGACACTAGTCGCTACGAGCAGTACTTC. Protein product: CASSTKDTSRYEQYF.

This clone occurred a few times. The chain has TRBV6-1 and TRBJ2-5, with 7 bases fitting TRBD2. Germline V gene lookup returns CDR1 MNHNS and CDR2 SASEGT. Trimming removed 3 bases from V and 4 bases from J; junction bases left unmatched: 8. The CDR3 contains 15 residues. CDR3 in amino acids: CASSEASGGSETQYF. The CDR3 coding sequence is TGTGCCAGCAGTGAGGCTAGCGGAGGGTCAGAGACCCAGTACTTC.

The chain couples TRBV9 to TRBJ2-5; 10 bases are a match to TRBD2. The CDR3 consists of 15 residues. After removal of 0 bases from V and 8 bases from J, the junction contained 7 bases not matched to a gene. From germline, CDR1 is SGDLS and CDR2 YYNGEE. CDR3 in DNA: TGTGCCAGCAGCGTAGGAGCGGGGGGGGCCACAACCCAGTACTTC. This sequence encodes CASSVGAGGATTQYF. The full variable domain, in which reference TRBV9 and TRBJ2-5 provide the parts outside the CDR3, is DSGVTQTPKHLITATGQRVTLRCSPRSGDLSVYWYQQSLDQGLQFLIQYYNGEERAKGNILERFSAQQFPDLHSELNLSSLELGDSALYFCASSVGAGGATTQYFGPGTRLLVL.

The genes are TRBV20-1 and TRBJ2-5; D might be TRBD2 (6 bases). From germline, CDR1 is DFQATT and CDR2 SNEGSKA (reference sequence). This CDR3 has 16 amino acids. V shed 3 bases and J shed 2 bases, with 19 bases lying between them. CDR3 bases: TGCAGTGCTAGTCCCTCCTTGGGACTCAGACAAGAGACCCAGTACTTC. This codes for CSASPSLGLRQETQYF.

The count of this clone is one. This rearrangement joins TRBV29-1 to TRBJ1-1; tentative D call: TRBD1 (5 bases). Germline-derived CDR1 and CDR2 are SQVTM and ANQGSEA. Trimming cost V 4 bases and J 6 bases, with 9 bases left between them. This CDR3 has 11 amino acids. The CDR3 reads CSVGGAAEAFF. The CDR3 nucleotides read TGCAGCGTTGGTGGGGCCGCTGAAGCTTTCTTT.

The chain combines TRBV6-5 with TRBJ2-6; TRBD2 agrees at 8 bases. V lost 3 bases to trimming and J lost 1 base; unmatched junction nucleotides: 2. The germline V gene has CDR1 MNHEY and CDR2 SVGAGI. The CDR3 length is 16 residues. The CDR3 region is CASSYPGGSGANVLTF. For the CDR3, the DNA is TGTGCCAGCAGTTATCCGGGAGGGTCTGGGGCCAACGTCCTGACTTTC.

The gene calls are TRBV4-2 and TRBJ2-1; a possible D gene is TRBD1 (5 bases). The V gene's germline CDR1 is LGHNA and CDR2 YNFKEQ. CDR3 length equals 13 residues. The ends were cut back, 0 bases at V and 15 bases at J, with 15 bases in the middle. The CDR3, as DNA: TGTGCCAGCAGCCAAGATAGGGGTCTGGATCCGTTCTTC. Protein: CASSQDRGLDPFF.

The rearrangement links TRBV7-2 to TRBJ2-2; 8 positions match TRBD2. Trimming removed 4 bases from V and 5 bases from J; junction bases left unmatched: 0. There are 13 residues in the CDR3. Germline V CDR1 and CDR2: SGHTA, FQGNSA. CDR3 coding DNA: TGTGCCAGCAGCTCGGGGGGGACCGGGGAGCTGTTTTTT. It translates to CASSSGGTGELFF.

The chain combines TRBV19 with TRBJ2-1, with TRBD2 matching over 14 bases. Germline V CDR1 and CDR2: LNHDA, SQIVND (reference sequence). V lost 6 bases and J lost 1; bases outside the gene matches: 5. This CDR3 contains 17 residues. CDR3 residues: CASRGTSGSPSYNEQFF. The CDR3 DNA reads as TGTGCCAGTAGAGGGACTAGCGGGAGTCCATCCTACAATGAGCAGTTCTTC.

This clone turned up a few times. The chain combines TRBV5-4 with TRBJ1-4, with 9 bases that match TRBD1. V dropped 6 bases and J dropped 7; count of bases not matched to a gene: 7. Per germline, CDR1 SGHNT and CDR2 YYREEE (reference sequence). This CDR3 spans 14 amino acids. Here the CDR3 reads CASTLTGGGEKLFF. CDR3 bases: TGTGCCAGCACCCTGACAGGGGGAGGTGAAAAACTGTTTTTT.

The rearrangement joins TRBV6-5 to TRBJ1-1; D is uncertain. CDR1 is MNHEY and CDR2 is SVGAGI in the germline V gene. The CDR3 consists of 14 residues. Trimming left V 4 bases short and J 3 bases short, with 12 bases between. The DNA of the CDR3 is TGTGCCAGCAGTTTCGCGGGCGCCGACACTGAAGCTTTCTTT. Translating gives CASSFAGADTEAFF.